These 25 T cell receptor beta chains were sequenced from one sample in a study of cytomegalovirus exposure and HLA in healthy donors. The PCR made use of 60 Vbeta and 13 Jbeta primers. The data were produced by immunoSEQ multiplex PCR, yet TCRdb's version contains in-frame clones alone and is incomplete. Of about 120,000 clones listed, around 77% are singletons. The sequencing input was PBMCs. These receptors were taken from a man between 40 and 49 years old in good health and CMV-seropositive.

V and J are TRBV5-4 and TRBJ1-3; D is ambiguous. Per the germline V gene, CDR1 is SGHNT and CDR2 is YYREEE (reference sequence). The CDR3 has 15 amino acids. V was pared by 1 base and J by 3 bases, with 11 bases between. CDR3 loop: CASSLSRASGNTIYF. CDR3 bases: TGTGCCAGCAGCTTGTCAAGAGCAAGTGGAAACACCATATATTTT.

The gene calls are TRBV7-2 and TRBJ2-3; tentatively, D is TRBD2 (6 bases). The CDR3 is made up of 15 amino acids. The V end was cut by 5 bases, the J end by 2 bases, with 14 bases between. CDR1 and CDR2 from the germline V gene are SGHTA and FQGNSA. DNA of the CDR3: TGTGCCAGCAGCGTTTACGCGGGGACCACAGATACGCAGTATTTT. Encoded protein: CASSVYAGTTDTQYF.

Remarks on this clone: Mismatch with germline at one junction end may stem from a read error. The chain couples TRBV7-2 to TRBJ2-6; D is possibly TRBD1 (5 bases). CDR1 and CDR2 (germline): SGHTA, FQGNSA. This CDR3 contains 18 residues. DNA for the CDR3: TGTGCCAGCAGCCGCGCTGCACCGACGAGCTCTGGGGCCAACGGCCTGACTTTC. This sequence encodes CASSRAAPTSSGANGLTF.

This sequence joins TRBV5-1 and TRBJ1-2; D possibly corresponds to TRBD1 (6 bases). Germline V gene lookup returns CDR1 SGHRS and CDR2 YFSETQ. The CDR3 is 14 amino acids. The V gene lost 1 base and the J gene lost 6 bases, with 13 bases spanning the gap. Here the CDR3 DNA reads TGCGCCAGCAGCTTGTATTGGCCAGGGGATGGCTACACCTTC. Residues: CASSLYWPGDGYTF.

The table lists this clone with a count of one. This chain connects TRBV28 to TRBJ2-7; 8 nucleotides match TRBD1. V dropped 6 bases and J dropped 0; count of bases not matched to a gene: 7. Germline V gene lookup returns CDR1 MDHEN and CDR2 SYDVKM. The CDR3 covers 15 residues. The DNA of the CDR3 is TGTGCCAGCAGAACAGACAGGGGACTCTCCTACGAGCAGTACTTC. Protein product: CASRTDRGLSYEQYF.

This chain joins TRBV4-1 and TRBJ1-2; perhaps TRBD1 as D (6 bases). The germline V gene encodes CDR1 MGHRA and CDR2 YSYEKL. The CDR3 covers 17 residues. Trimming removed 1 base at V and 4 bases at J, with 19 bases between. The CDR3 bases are TGCGCCAGCAGCCAAGCCCCGTCAGGGGATTCGGTCTATGGCTACACCTTC. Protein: CASSQAPSGDSVYGYTF.

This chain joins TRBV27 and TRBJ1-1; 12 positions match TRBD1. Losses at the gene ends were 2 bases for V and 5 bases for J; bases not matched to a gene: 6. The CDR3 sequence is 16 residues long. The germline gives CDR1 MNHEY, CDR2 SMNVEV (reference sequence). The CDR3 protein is CASSLPGTGGNTEAFF. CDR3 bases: TGTGCCAGCAGTTTACCAGGGACAGGGGGCAATACTGAAGCTTTCTTT.

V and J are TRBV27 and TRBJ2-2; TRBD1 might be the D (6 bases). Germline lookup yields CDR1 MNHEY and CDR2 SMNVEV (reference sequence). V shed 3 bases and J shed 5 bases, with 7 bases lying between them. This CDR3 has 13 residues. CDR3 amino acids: CASSLTGTGELFF. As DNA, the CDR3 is TGTGCCAGCAGTTTGACAGGAACCGGGGAGCTGTTTTTT.

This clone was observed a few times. CDR3 amino acids: CASSFGGGNSYNEQFF. CDR3 DNA: TGCGCCAGCAGTTTTGGTGGGGGCAACTCCTACAATGAGCAGTTCTTC. This chain joins TRBV5-1 and TRBJ2-1; D is possibly TRBD1 (6 bases). In germline, CDR1 is SGHRS, CDR2 YFSETQ. The CDR3 has 16 residues. V lost 5 bases and J lost 0, with 15 bases in between.

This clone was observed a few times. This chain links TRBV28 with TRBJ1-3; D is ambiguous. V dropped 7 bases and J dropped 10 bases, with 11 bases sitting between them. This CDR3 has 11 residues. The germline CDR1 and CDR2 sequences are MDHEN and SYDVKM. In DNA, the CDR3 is TGTGCCAGCACCCTTAGGAGAACCATATATTTT. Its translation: CASTLRRTIYF.

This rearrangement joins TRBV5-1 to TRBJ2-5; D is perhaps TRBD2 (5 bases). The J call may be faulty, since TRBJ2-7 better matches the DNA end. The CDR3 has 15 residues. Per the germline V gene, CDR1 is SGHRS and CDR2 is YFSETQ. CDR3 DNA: TGCGCCAGCAGCCCCGGGGAGTGGAACTCCTACGAGCAGTACTTC. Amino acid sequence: CASSPGEWNSYEQYF.

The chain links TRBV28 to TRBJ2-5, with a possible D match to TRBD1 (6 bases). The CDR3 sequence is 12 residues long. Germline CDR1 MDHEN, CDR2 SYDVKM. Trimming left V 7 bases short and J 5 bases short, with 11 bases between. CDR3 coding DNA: TGTGCCAGCAATACAGGGATGGAGACCCAGTACTTC. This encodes CASNTGMETQYF.

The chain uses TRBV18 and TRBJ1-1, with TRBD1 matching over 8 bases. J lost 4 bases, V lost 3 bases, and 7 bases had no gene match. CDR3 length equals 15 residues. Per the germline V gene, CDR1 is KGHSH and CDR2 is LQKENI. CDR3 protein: CASSPFQGAVTEAFF. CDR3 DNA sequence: TGTGCCAGCTCACCTTTTCAGGGGGCGGTCACTGAAGCTTTCTTT.

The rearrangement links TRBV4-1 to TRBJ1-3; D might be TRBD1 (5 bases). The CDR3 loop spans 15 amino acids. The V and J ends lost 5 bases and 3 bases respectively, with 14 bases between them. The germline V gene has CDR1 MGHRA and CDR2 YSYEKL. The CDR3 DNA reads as TGCGCCAGCAGCGCAGGGATCTGGATTGGAAACACCATATATTTT. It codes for CASSAGIWIGNTIYF.

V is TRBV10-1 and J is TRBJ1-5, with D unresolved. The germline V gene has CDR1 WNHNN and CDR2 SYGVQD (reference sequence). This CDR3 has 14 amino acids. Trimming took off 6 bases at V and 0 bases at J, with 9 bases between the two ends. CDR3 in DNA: TGCGCCAGCAGGCCCAGGCGTAGCAATCAGCCCCAGCATTTT. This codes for CASRPRRSNQPQHF.

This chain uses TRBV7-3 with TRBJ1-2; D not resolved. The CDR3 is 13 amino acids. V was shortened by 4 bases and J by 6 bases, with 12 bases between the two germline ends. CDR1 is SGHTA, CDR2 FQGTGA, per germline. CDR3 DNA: TGTGCCAGCAGCTCCATGCGCGGGGATGGCTACACCTTC. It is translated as CASSSMRGDGYTF.

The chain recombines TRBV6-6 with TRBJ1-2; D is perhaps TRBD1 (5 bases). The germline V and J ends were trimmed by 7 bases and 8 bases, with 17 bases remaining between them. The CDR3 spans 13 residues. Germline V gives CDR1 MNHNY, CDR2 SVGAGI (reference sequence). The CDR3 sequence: CASTDPAGVGYTF. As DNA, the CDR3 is TGTGCCAGCACCGACCCGGCGGGGGTCGGCTACACCTTC.

The CDR3 is CASSFARQGANTGELFF. CDR3 nucleotide sequence: TGTGCCAGCAGCTTTGCACGACAGGGGGCGAACACCGGGGAGCTGTTTTTT. This chain connects TRBV5-6 to TRBJ2-2, with 9 bases aligning to TRBD1. CDR1 SGHDT and CDR2 YYEEEE come from the germline V gene. V lost 2 bases to trimming and J lost 0 bases; unmatched junction nucleotides: 5. This CDR3 comprises 17 residues.

The CDR3 DNA reads as TGTGCCAGTAGTCACCAGGGAAGTCAGCCCCAGCATTTT. Its translation is CASSHQGSQPQHF. This sequence joins TRBV19 and TRBJ1-5; possibly TRBD1 for D (5 bases). Trimming removed 5 bases at V and 6 bases at J, with 11 bases between. The germline gives CDR1 LNHDA, CDR2 SQIVND (reference sequence). This CDR3 has 13 residues. The full variable domain, its missing parts supplied by reference TRBV19 and TRBJ1-5, is DGGITQSPKYLFRKEGQNVTLSCEQNLNHDAMYWYRQDPGQGLRLIYYSQIVNDFQKGDIAEGYSVSREKKESFPLTVTSAQKNPTAFYLCASSHQGSQPQHFGDGTRLSIL.

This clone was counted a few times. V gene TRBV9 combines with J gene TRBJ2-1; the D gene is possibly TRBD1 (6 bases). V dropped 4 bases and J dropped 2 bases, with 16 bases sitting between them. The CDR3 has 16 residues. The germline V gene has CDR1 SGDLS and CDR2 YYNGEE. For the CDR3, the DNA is TGTGCCAGCAGCACAGAAGGGACAAAGGCCTACAATGAGCAGTTCTTC. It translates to CASSTEGTKAYNEQFF.

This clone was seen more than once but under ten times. The CDR3 sequence is CASSQEVGGQDASYEQYF. In DNA, the CDR3 is TGCGCCAGCAGCCAAGAAGTAGGGGGACAGGACGCCTCCTACGAGCAGTACTTC. The chain has TRBV4-1 and TRBJ2-7; 8 nucleotides line up with TRBD1. Germline V gene sequence: CDR1 MGHRA, CDR2 YSYEKL. This CDR3 is 18 amino acids long. The ends lost 0 bases at V and 0 bases at J; junction bases unmatched: 10.

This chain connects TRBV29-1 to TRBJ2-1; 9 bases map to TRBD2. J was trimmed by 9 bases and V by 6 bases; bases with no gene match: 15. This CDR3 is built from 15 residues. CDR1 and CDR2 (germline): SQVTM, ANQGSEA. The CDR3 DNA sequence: TGCAGCGTCCCACCACTGGCGGGGGGGCGCAGTGAGCAGTTCTTC. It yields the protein CSVPPLAGGRSEQFF.

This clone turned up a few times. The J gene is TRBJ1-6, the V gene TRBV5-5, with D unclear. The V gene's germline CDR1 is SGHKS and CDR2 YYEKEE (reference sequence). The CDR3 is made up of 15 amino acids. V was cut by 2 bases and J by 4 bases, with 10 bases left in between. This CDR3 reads CASSLLVEYNSPLHF. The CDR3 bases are TGTGCCAGCAGCTTACTGGTAGAATATAATTCACCCCTCCACTTT.

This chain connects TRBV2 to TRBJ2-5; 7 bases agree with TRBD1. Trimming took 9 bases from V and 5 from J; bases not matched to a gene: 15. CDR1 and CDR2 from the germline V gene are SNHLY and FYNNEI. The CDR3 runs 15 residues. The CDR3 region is CASQSDLSRGETQYF. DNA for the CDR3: TGTGCCAGTCAATCGGACCTAAGCAGGGGGGAGACCCAGTACTTC.

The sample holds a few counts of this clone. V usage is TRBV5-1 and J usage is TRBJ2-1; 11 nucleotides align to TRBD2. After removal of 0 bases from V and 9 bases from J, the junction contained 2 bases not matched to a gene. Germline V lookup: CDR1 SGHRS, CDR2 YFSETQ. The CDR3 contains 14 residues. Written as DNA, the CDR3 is TGCGCCAGCAGCTTGGAACTAGCGGGGGTTGAGCAGTTCTTC. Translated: CASSLELAGVEQFF.